Presented here are 26 T cell receptor beta chains from one specimen sequenced in a study of human T cells and chemical hapten exposure. MiXCR, applied by TCRdb to the RACE reads, yields one record per CDR3 protein. The sample shows about 120,000 distinct CDR3 sequences, about an eighth of them seen only once. This sample's time point: patch test 1, 2 weeks after DPC sensitization. Treatment noted: therapeutic diphenylcyclopropenone sensitization with weekly scalp DPC. Here the sequenced sample was whole blood, taken in connection with sensitization to the hapten diphenylcyclopropenone (DPC). The receptors stem from a young man with alopecia areata. Some clones in this sample may be carry-over from other donors' samples.

This chain uses TRBV4-1 with TRBJ1-1, with 7 bases matching TRBD1. The CDR3 contains 18 residues. V lost 0 bases, J lost 7 bases, and 17 bases stayed unmatched. Germline CDR1 and CDR2: MGHRA and YSYEKL. CDR3 bases: TGCGCCAGCAGCCAAGATATTGGTGACAGGGTTCATGGCAGTGAAGCTTTCTTT. Translated: CASSQDIGDRVHGSEAFF.

This chain joins TRBV20-1 and TRBJ1-1; the D gene is possibly TRBD1 (5 bases). Germline CDR1 and CDR2: DFQATT and SNEGSKA (reference sequence). V lost 5 bases, J lost 0 bases, and 16 bases lay in between. The CDR3 runs to 15 residues. CDR3 nucleotides: TGCAGTGCTGGTGGGTGGGGCACACTGAACACTGAAGCTTTCTTT. It translates to CSAGGWGTLNTEAFF.

This clonotype was picked up a small number of times. The V call is TRBV7-9, the J call TRBJ1-4; D gene uncertain. Germline V lookup: CDR1 SEHNR, CDR2 FQNEAQ (reference sequence). With 2 bases removed from V and 7 bases from J, the gap between germline ends came to 11 bases. The CDR3 is 14 amino acids. CDR3 in amino acids: CASSLYQSGEKLFF. CDR3 coding DNA: TGTGCCAGCAGCTTATATCAGTCGGGTGAAAAACTGTTTTTT.

This clonotype occurred many times. The chain links TRBV16 to TRBJ2-7, with D possibly being TRBD1 (6 bases). CDR3 length: 15 amino acids. Germline CDR1 KGHSY, CDR2 FQNENV. The ends were cut back, 4 bases at V and 3 bases at J, with 16 bases in the middle. The CDR3 nucleotides read TGTGCCAGCAGCCCAATCAGGGGTCGGATCTACGAGCAGTACTTC. It translates to CASSPIRGRIYEQYF.

The genes are TRBV28 and TRBJ1-4; unclear D gene. The CDR3 consists of 12 residues. Trimming shortened V by 1 base and J by 6 bases, and 3 bases separated the two germline ends. Germline CDR1 and CDR2: MDHEN and SYDVKM. In DNA form, the CDR3 reads TGTGCCAGCAGTTTATCATATGAAAAACTGTTTTTT. Its translation: CASSLSYEKLFF.

The rearrangement links TRBV18 to TRBJ1-5; 7 bases are shared with TRBD1. J was trimmed by 7 bases and V by 1 base; bases with no gene match: 4. This CDR3 contains 14 residues. The germline gives CDR1 KGHSH, CDR2 LQKENI. CDR3 sequence: CASSPQDRAQPQHF. In nucleotides, the CDR3 is TGTGCCAGCTCACCACAAGACAGGGCGCAGCCCCAGCATTTT.

This clonotype was counted only a few times. The chain employs TRBV5-1 and TRBJ1-1; D ambiguous. Germline lookup yields CDR1 SGHRS and CDR2 YFSETQ. This CDR3 has 13 residues. Trimming took 0 bases from V and 12 from J, leaving 15 bases between them. CDR3: CASSLGRRGSTFF. DNA of the CDR3: TGCGCCAGCAGCTTGGGACGGCGAGGATCAACTTTCTTT.

This clonotype turned up a few times. V gene TRBV7-6 combines with J gene TRBJ2-1; D not resolved. The germline V and J ends were trimmed by 1 base and 9 bases, with 10 bases remaining between them. From germline, CDR1 is SGHVS and CDR2 FNYEAQ. CDR3 length equals 13 residues. CDR3 DNA: TGTGCCAGCAGCTTAGACGGTTCCGGTGAGCAGTTCTTC. The encoded protein is CASSLDGSGEQFF.

J is TRBJ1-5 and V is TRBV28, with 8 bases fitting TRBD1. Germline loops: CDR1 MDHEN, CDR2 SYDVKM. V was clipped by 2 bases and J by 5 bases; unmatched bases: 8. The CDR3 totals 16 residues. Here the CDR3 DNA reads TGTGCCAGCAGTTTACCCGGACAGGGCGCGCATCAGCCCCAGCATTTT. Translated: CASSLPGQGAHQPQHF.

The V gene is TRBV9, the J gene TRBJ1-3, with D perhaps matching TRBD1 (5 bases). The CDR3 is 14 residues long. The V gene's germline CDR1 is SGDLS and CDR2 YYNGEE. Deletions cut 2 bases from V and 1 base from J, with 7 bases between. The CDR3 nucleotides read TGTGCCAGCAGCGTTCAGGGATCTGGAAACACCATATATTTT. Translating gives CASSVQGSGNTIYF.

This chain joins TRBV4-3 and TRBJ2-6; TRBD2 might be the D (6 bases). The CDR3 extends over 18 amino acids. Between the trimmed V and J ends, which lost 0 bases and 0 bases, there was a span of 12 bases. Germline values: CDR1 LGHNA, CDR2 YSLEER. For the CDR3, the DNA is TGCGCCAGCAGCCAAGATTTGGGGGGTAGCTCTGGGGCCAACGTCCTGACTTTC. Translated: CASSQDLGGSSGANVLTF.

V is TRBV4-1 and J is TRBJ1-1; TRBD1 matches 7 bases. The CDR3 has 14 amino acids. V trimming: 4 bases; J trimming: 1 base; junction bases outside the gene matches: 3. In germline, CDR1 is MGHRA, CDR2 YSYEKL. The CDR3 reads CASSLRQGNTEAFF. CDR3 nucleotide sequence: TGCGCCAGCAGCCTAAGACAGGGGAACACTGAAGCTTTCTTT.

This clonotype was observed a handful of times. V usage is TRBV20-1 and J usage is TRBJ1-1, with no clear D. This CDR3 contains 14 residues. V was trimmed by 5 bases and J by 4 bases, leaving 17 bases between them. The germline gives CDR1 DFQATT, CDR2 SNEGSKA (reference sequence). The CDR3: CSALKEARGTEAFF. CDR3 DNA: TGCAGTGCTTTAAAAGAGGCGCGGGGCACTGAAGCTTTCTTT.

This sequence joins TRBV5-1 and TRBJ1-1, with D possibly TRBD1 on 5 matching bases. Looked up from germline, CDR1 is SGHRS and CDR2 is YFSETQ. The CDR3 extends over 12 amino acids. Between the trimmed V and J ends, which lost 7 bases and 7 bases, there was a span of 14 bases. The CDR3 sequence is CASARDVGEAFF. In DNA, the CDR3 is TGCGCCAGCGCCAGGGATGTTGGTGAAGCTTTCTTT.

This clonotype was seen ten or more times. The chain joins TRBV5-8 to TRBJ2-7; D call uncertain. Per the germline V gene, CDR1 is SGHTS and CDR2 is YDEGEE. Trimming took off 1 base at V and 6 bases at J, with 17 bases between the two ends. This CDR3 region has 15 residues. CDR3 residues: CASSLRFEQNVEQYF. CDR3 DNA sequence: TGTGCCAGCAGCTTGAGGTTCGAACAGAACGTCGAGCAGTACTTC.

In this sample, this clonotype turned up a few times. The chain has TRBV4-3 and TRBJ1-6; 7 bases are shared with TRBD1. Germline trimming cut 0 bases from V and 0 bases from J; bases unmatched to any gene: 8. The germline gives CDR1 LGHNA, CDR2 YSLEER. The CDR3 runs 19 residues. The CDR3 DNA follows: TGCGCCAGCAGCCAAGAGGGACAGCGATTTAGCTCCTATAATTCACCCCTCCACTTT. It is translated as CASSQEGQRFSSYNSPLHF.

This clonotype was seen only a few times. The chain carries TRBV3-2 and TRBJ2-5; TRBD1 is the table's D call and was not checked against the DNA. TRBV3-2 is labeled a pseudogene. The length of the CDR3 is 15 residues. The CDR3 sequence is CASSHRDPQGWTQYF. DNA for the CDR3: TGTGCCAGCAGCCACCGGGACCCCCAAGGGTGGACCCAGTACTTC.

The genes are TRBV20-1 and TRBJ2-3; unclear D gene. The CDR3 is 18 residues long. Germline V gives CDR1 DFQATT, CDR2 SNEGSKA (reference sequence). V lost 0 bases to trimming and J lost 3 bases, with 22 bases between them. The CDR3 DNA is TGCAGTGCTAGAGATTCGAGTAGGTTGGCAGTCCGTACAGATACGCAGTATTTT. As protein: CSARDSSRLAVRTDTQYF.

The chain combines TRBV6-2 or TRBV6-3 with TRBJ2-3; D not resolved. V lost 5 bases and J 0 bases, leaving 12 bases between the germline ends. Germline lookup yields CDR1 MNHEY and CDR2 SVGEGT. The CDR3 covers 15 residues. As DNA, the CDR3 is TGTGCCAGCAGTCCCCTCGGCAGTAGCACAGATACGCAGTATTTT. Its translation is CASSPLGSSTDTQYF.

Notes on this clonotype: It may be a read error: a sequence one base away is much more abundant. The chain combines TRBV7-9 with TRBJ1-1, with D possibly TRBD1 on 6 matching bases. Germline CDR1 is SEHNR and CDR2 is FQNEAQ (reference sequence). The CDR3 has 15 residues. The V gene lost 5 bases and the J gene lost 3 bases, with 16 bases spanning the gap. CDR3 nucleotides: TGTGCCAGCAGCCCCGCGGGGGCGGTGGACACTGAAGCTTTCTTT. Protein sequence: CASSPAGAVDTEAFF.

The genes are TRBV11-2 and TRBJ2-3; TRBD1 matches at 8 bases. The CDR3 length is 15 residues. The junction had 7 bases not matched to a gene; V was cut back by 5 bases and J by 3 bases. The germline CDR1 and CDR2 sequences are SGHAT and FQNNGV. The CDR3 bases are TGTGCCAGCAGCACCCGACAGGGGCTGACAGATACGCAGTATTTT. The encoded protein is CASSTRQGLTDTQYF.

The chain links TRBV7-9 to TRBJ1-2; 7 nucleotides match TRBD1. V lost 3 bases, J lost 4 bases, and 14 bases stayed unmatched. The germline V gene encodes CDR1 SEHNR and CDR2 FQNEAQ (reference sequence). The CDR3 has 17 residues. CDR3 DNA sequence: TGTGCCAGCAGCTTGCCTGAGACAGGGAAGAACAGCTATGGCTACACCTTC. Translation: CASSLPETGKNSYGYTF.

This chain connects TRBV7-2 to TRBJ2-2; no definite D call. V was shortened by 5 bases and J by 4 bases, with 11 bases between the two germline ends. Germline V gene sequence: CDR1 SGHTA, CDR2 FQGNSA. This CDR3 comprises 14 residues. CDR3 loop: CASSADSSTGELFF. The CDR3 nucleotides read TGTGCCAGCAGCGCTGACTCCTCCACCGGGGAGCTGTTTTTT.

The rearrangement joins TRBV29-1 to TRBJ1-2; perhaps TRBD1 as D (6 bases). V was shortened by 7 bases and J by 7 bases, with 13 bases between the two germline ends. The CDR3 runs to 11 residues. Germline assignment: CDR1 SQVTM and CDR2 ANQGSEA. The CDR3 DNA is TGCAGCGAATCAGGGGCTCTTGGCTACACCTTC. Translating it yields CSESGALGYTF.

There are many counts of this clonotype. The chain joins TRBV9 to TRBJ1-1, with TRBD1 identical over 10 bases. The CDR3 is made up of 14 amino acids. J was trimmed by 5 bases and V by 4 bases; bases with no gene match: 5. Germline loops: CDR1 SGDLS, CDR2 YYNGEE. Here the CDR3 DNA reads TGTGCCAGCAGCCTGGACAGGGGGGTAACTGAAGCTTTCTTT. It encodes CASSLDRGVTEAFF.

The chain joins TRBV7-3 to TRBJ2-2; D call uncertain. Germline loops: CDR1 SGHTA, CDR2 FQGTGA. This CDR3 comprises 14 residues. Trimming left V 4 bases short and J 5 bases short, with 11 bases between. The DNA for the CDR3 is TGTGCCAGCAGCTCCGGCCGGATTACCGGGGAGCTGTTTTTT. It translates to CASSSGRITGELFF. Full variable domain (missing parts from reference TRBV7-3 and TRBJ2-2): GAGVSQTPSNKVTEKGKYVELRCDPISGHTALYWYRQSLGQGPEFLIYFQGTGAADDSGLPNDRFFAVRPEGSVSTLKIQRTERGDSAVYLCASSSGRITGELFFGEGSRLTVL.